This TCR beta chain was sequenced in a study of blood T cell repertoires in COVID-19. The overall study: The cDNA or gDNA used as material had been derived from T cells, B-cell-depleted T cells, or PBMCs.

In the original processing: Amplification of reference gene primers was used by the study to estimate nucleated cell counts. Generated by immunoSEQ multiplex PCR, the TCRdb table keeps only in-frame clones and is missing some. From that table come the V and J calls and clone size; the DNA was used to work out D and trimming. This sample carries fewer than 250,000 clones, 87% of them seen once, and the ten largest clones take approximately 2.4%. V shed 1 base, J shed 3 bases, and the junction held 7 bases outside the gene matches. Looked up from germline, CDR1 is KGHSH and CDR2 is LQKENI. This CDR3 comprises 17 residues. Those enrolled, adults aged roughly 18 to 95 years, came from 24 US areas.

The chain recombines TRBV18 with TRBJ1-3, with 9 bases that match TRBD1. Sequencing was performed on PBMCs or T cells enriched from blood (not recorded which). The receptor was isolated from a woman in her 30s with acute COVID-19. This CDR3 is CASSPLPGTGHGNTIYF. In DNA form, the CDR3 reads TGTGCCAGCTCACCACTTCCCGGGACAGGGCATGGAAACACCATATATTTT.